This entry lists 14 T cell receptor beta chains sequenced from one sample in a study of blood T cells in healthy people across ages. Combining a sample-barcoded 5' primer with a J-beta primer mix, a second PCR ran for roughly 7 to 12 cycles. TCRdb reanalysed the 5' RACE reads using MiXCR and keeps one entry per CDR3 protein. Seen here are some 640,000 distinct CDR3 sequences, roughly 30% observed once, and the top ten hold 15% to 18%. The sample was blood. The receptors here all came from a woman older than 75 in good health.

On this clonotype itself: This may stem from a read error, because a much larger clone lies one nucleotide away. The chain carries TRBV7-8 and TRBJ2-5, with a tentative D call TRBD2 (5 bases). The closer fit of TRBJ2-7 to the DNA end suggests the J call may be wrong. CDR3 length: 12 amino acids. Germline V gives CDR1 SGHVS, CDR2 FQNEAQ. This CDR3 is CVSSLFGDEQYF. CDR3 DNA sequence: TGTGTCAGCAGCTTATTCGGGGACGAGCAGTACTTC.

This clonotype showed up many times. This chain uses TRBV7-9 with TRBJ1-1; D gene ambiguous. V was trimmed by 4 bases and J by 4 bases, leaving 10 bases between them. Germline CDR1 reads SEHNR; CDR2 reads FQNEAQ (reference sequence). This CDR3 spans 13 amino acids. The CDR3 DNA reads as TGTGCCAGCAGCTCGGAACCCGGCACTGAAGCTTTCTTT. It encodes CASSSEPGTEAFF.

This clonotype was recorded a few times. CDR3 sequence: CASSYYGGATDTQYF. In DNA, the CDR3 is TGTGCCAGCAGTTACTACGGGGGGGCCACAGATACGCAGTATTTT. The V and J genes are TRBV6-5 and TRBJ2-3; 8 bases map to TRBD2. Germline CDR1 reads MNHEY; CDR2 reads SVGAGI. The CDR3 is 15 amino acids. Losses at the gene ends were 1 base for V and 2 bases for J; bases not matched to a gene: 2.

This clonotype was detected only a few times. V and J are TRBV5-1 and TRBJ2-4; D may correspond to TRBD1 or TRBD2 (5 bases each). V dropped 0 bases and J dropped 3 bases, with 10 bases sitting between them. Germline V lookup: CDR1 SGHRS, CDR2 YFSETQ. This CDR3 contains 15 residues. The CDR3 DNA follows: TGCGCCAGCAGCTTGGTGGGGACGGTCAAAAACATTCAGTACTTC. Its protein is CASSLVGTVKNIQYF.

A note on this clonotype: A read error is possible here, since a much larger clone lies one base away. The rearrangement links TRBV20-1 to TRBJ2-7; D is uncertain. The J call may be faulty, since TRBJ2-5 better matches the DNA end. This CDR3 contains 12 residues. The germline V gene encodes CDR1 DFQATT and CDR2 SNEGSKA (reference sequence). For the CDR3, the DNA is TGCAGTGCTCCCCTAGATTGGGAGACCCAGTACTTC. Translating it yields CSAPLDWETQYF.

The table lists this clonotype with many counts. The chain couples TRBV5-1 to TRBJ2-7; D remains ambiguous. V was cut by 0 bases and J by 6 bases, with 16 bases left in between. This CDR3 spans 15 amino acids. CDR1 SGHRS and CDR2 YFSETQ come from the germline V gene. For the CDR3, the DNA is TGCGCCAGCAGCTTGGACCATCAAGGATTGGTCGAGCAGTACTTC. This encodes CASSLDHQGLVEQYF.

The gene calls are TRBV20-1 and TRBJ2-3; D might be TRBD1 or TRBD2, each matching 5 bases. The CDR3 covers 12 residues. Germline CDR1 and CDR2: DFQATT and SNEGSKA (reference sequence). V lost 3 bases and J lost 4, with 8 bases in between. CDR3 loop: CSARGPSDTQYF. CDR3 DNA: TGCAGTGCTAGGGGACCGTCAGATACGCAGTATTTT.

This chain links TRBV6-2 or TRBV6-3 with TRBJ2-2; D is uncertain. Trimming took off 5 bases at V and 4 bases at J, with 14 bases between the two ends. CDR1 is MNHEY and CDR2 is SVGEGT in the germline V gene. This CDR3 is 15 amino acids long. The CDR3 here is CASSPSLSGTGELFF. DNA of the CDR3: TGTGCCAGCAGTCCCAGTCTTTCGGGCACCGGGGAGCTGTTTTTT.

This clonotype came up many times. The V call is TRBV12-3 or TRBV12-4, the J call TRBJ2-1, with a possible D match to TRBD2 (7 bases). Trimming removed 3 bases at V and 6 bases at J, with 15 bases between. This CDR3 has 15 amino acids. The CDR3 DNA follows: TGTGCCAGCAGTTTTTATGGGGGGGGGGCCAATGAGCAGTTCTTC. Protein: CASSFYGGGANEQFF.

This clonotype appeared many times. The chain joins TRBV7-8 to TRBJ1-2; a weak D match, TRBD1 (6 bases). V gave up 1 base and J gave up 5 bases, with 11 bases separating them. CDR3 length equals 14 residues. The germline V gene has CDR1 SGHVS and CDR2 FQNEAQ. The CDR3 bases are TGTGCCAGCAGCTTAGATGAGGGGGTTTATGGCTACACCTTC. It codes for CASSLDEGVYGYTF.

This chain links TRBV3-1 with TRBJ2-6, with D possibly TRBD2 on 5 matching bases. Germline CDR1 and CDR2: LGHDT and YNNKEL (reference sequence). V was clipped by 3 bases and J by 4 bases, with 13 bases between them. The length of the CDR3 is 16 residues. CDR3 DNA: TGTGCCAGCAGCCATTACGGGGAGAACGGGGCCAACGTCCTGACTTTC. Translating gives CASSHYGENGANVLTF.

This chain uses TRBV29-1 with TRBJ1-4; TRBD1 matches at 10 bases. The germline V gene has CDR1 SQVTM and CDR2 ANQGSEA. The length of the CDR3 is 13 residues. V was pared by 5 bases and J by 6 bases, with 3 bases of the junction left unmatched. CDR3 loop: CSVSGTGDEKLFF. As DNA, the CDR3 is TGCAGCGTTTCCGGGACAGGGGATGAAAAACTGTTTTTT. Full variable domain (missing parts from reference TRBV29-1 and TRBJ1-4): SAVISQKPSRDICQRGTSLTIQCQVDSQVTMMFWYRQQPGQSLTLIATANQGSEATYESGFVIDKFPISRPNLTFSTLTVSNMSPEDSSIYLCSVSGTGDEKLFFGSGTQLSVL.

Worth noting for this clonotype: This may come from a read error, since a much larger clone is one base off. The chain uses TRBV5-1 and TRBJ2-3; TRBD2 is a possible D gene (5 bases). V was shortened by 7 bases and J by 10 bases, with 22 bases between the two germline ends. The CDR3 spans 14 residues. Germline V gene data show CDR1 as SGHRS and CDR2 as YFSETQ. In DNA form, the CDR3 reads TGCGCCAGCCTCCGGAACGGGAACCTAGGGCCGCAGTATTTT. Translating gives CASLRNGNLGPQYF.

This clonotype was found many times. The genes are TRBV20-1 and TRBJ1-1; 9 nucleotides line up with TRBD1. Trimming took 6 bases from V and 0 from J; bases not matched to a gene: 8. CDR3 size: 15 residues. Germline values: CDR1 DFQATT, CDR2 SNEGSKA (reference sequence). The CDR3 protein is CSAPDRGRMNTEAFF. CDR3 nucleotides: TGCAGTGCCCCCGACAGGGGGAGGATGAACACTGAAGCTTTCTTT.